This T cell receptor beta chain was observed in a study of CD8 T cells in ankylosing spondylitis. The study's findings and limits: As reported, disease-linked clones showed significant enrichment in matched ankylosing spondylitis synovial fluid. Made up of 7 to 9 highly homologous variants, a TCR beta motif appeared characteristic of ankylosing spondylitis blood.

This clonotype was recorded at least ten times. Its antigen is not identified. The junction differs from germline at one of its ends, possibly a read error. A single record per CDR3 protein comes from TCRdb applying MiXCR to the 5' RACE reads. Of under 400,000 distinct CDR3 sequences listed, 11% are singletons. The germline V gene has CDR1 SGHRS and CDR2 YFSETQ. CDR3 length equals 12 residues. This clonotype was obtained from a female donor with ankylosing spondylitis or in good health (not recorded which). V usage is TRBV5-1 and J usage is TRBJ2-7; 7 nucleotides agree with TRBD1. The specimen sequenced was blood, either unsorted or a sorted T cell fraction (not recorded which). CDR3 sequence (DNA): TGTGCCAGCAGTTCAGGGGGCTACGAGCAGTACTTC. It codes for CASSSGGYEQYF.